The entry that follows covers one T cell receptor beta chain sequence. Antigen: not known. At the time of sampling, donors were nominally healthy, though unrecorded immune exposures were likely. This sample stems from a study of cytomegalovirus exposure and HLA in healthy donors. Notes on the study in general: TRBV6-2, TRBV6-3 and some other V segments were unresolvable in 87-base-pair reads.

The PCR contained 60 Vbeta and 13 Jbeta primers. Sequencing used immunoSEQ multiplex PCR; TCRdb keeps in-frame clones, though not all of them. The sample shows some 200,000 clones, roughly four fifths of them seen only once. V gave up 1 base and J gave up 3 bases; unmatched junction bases: 1. CDR3 size: 14 residues. Germline V gene data show CDR1 as LGHNA and CDR2 as YSLEER. The clonotype comes from a boy younger than 10 in good health and CMV-seronegative. J is TRBJ2-7 and V is TRBV4-3, with 9 bases fitting TRBD1. The sample comprised PBMCs. CDR3 bases: TGCGCCAGCAGCCAAGCGGGACAGGGCTACGAGCAGTACTTC. This sequence encodes CASSQAGQGYEQYF.